Following are 28 T cell receptor beta chains from one sample sequenced in a study of T cell repertoires in cytomegalovirus infection. TCRdb reanalysed the reads using MiXCR and keeps one entry per CDR3 protein. The table has roughly 990,000 distinct CDR3 sequences, 30% to 40% seen once. For these receptors, no antigen is known. Specimen: cultured CD8+ T cells from PBMCs, collected from culture after CMV antigen stimulation. The receptors come from a human donor in good health (CMV status not recorded). Some clones in this sample may be carry-over from other donors' samples.

This clonotype was observed many times. V is TRBV12-3 or TRBV12-4 and J is TRBJ2-2; 10 bases fit TRBD1. The CDR3 has 15 amino acids. J was trimmed by 6 bases and V by 6 bases; bases with no gene match: 7. The CDR3, as DNA: TGTGCCAGCAGACCCCGGGACAGGGGTCCCGGGGAGCTGTTTTTT. The encoded protein is CASRPRDRGPGELFF.

V is TRBV18 and J is TRBJ2-1, with 11 bases identical to TRBD2. CDR1 is KGHSH and CDR2 is LQKENI in the germline V gene. The CDR3 extends over 14 amino acids. Trimming at V came to 4 bases and at J to 9 bases, leaving 5 bases not matched to a gene. The DNA for the CDR3 is TGTGCCAGCTCACGTAGCGGGGGGGCCGTTGAGCAGTTCTTC. Protein sequence: CASSRSGGAVEQFF.

The rearrangement links TRBV6-1 to TRBJ1-5; D is unresolved. V was shortened by 3 bases and J by 7 bases, with 13 bases between the two germline ends. CDR1 MNHNS and CDR2 SASEGT come from the germline V gene. This CDR3 is 14 amino acids long. CDR3: CASSDTGRQQPQHF. CDR3 sequence (DNA): TGTGCCAGCAGTGATACCGGGCGGCAGCAGCCCCAGCATTTT.

This clonotype was picked up a small number of times. This chain connects TRBV23-1 to TRBJ1-1; D might be TRBD1 (6 bases). TRBV23-1 is labeled an ORF, and its function is uncertain. The CDR3 totals 16 residues. The germline V and J ends were trimmed by 6 bases and 2 bases, with 19 bases remaining between them. This chain's CDR3 is CASRRVLWGRNTEAFF. DNA for the CDR3: TGCGCCAGCAGACGGGTTCTTTGGGGGCGTAACACTGAAGCTTTCTTT.

The rearrangement uses TRBV9 and TRBJ2-1; D perhaps matches TRBD2 (7 bases). The V end was cut by 8 bases, the J end by 5 bases, with 14 bases between. The CDR3 contains 13 residues. CDR1 SGDLS and CDR2 YYNGEE come from the germline V gene. CDR3 DNA sequence: TGTGCCAGTAGGGGGGGGTTCCACAATGAGCAGTTCTTC. Its protein product is CASRGGFHNEQFF.

Only a few counts were recorded for this clonotype. The chain combines TRBV7-8 with TRBJ2-7, with D hard to call. V shed 1 base and J shed 5 bases, with 9 bases lying between them. The CDR3 is 13 amino acids. Germline loops: CDR1 SGHVS, CDR2 FQNEAQ. CDR3 DNA: TGTGCCAGCAGCTTAGGACGGGTCGACGAGCAGTACGTC. Its protein product is CASSLGRVDEQYV.

The chain recombines TRBV7-9 with TRBJ1-6; 7 bases are a match to TRBD1. CDR1 and CDR2 from the germline V gene are SEHNR and FQNEAQ (reference sequence). The CDR3 is 16 amino acids. The ends lost 5 bases at V and 7 bases at J; junction bases unmatched: 11. CDR3 protein: CASSPIGRQGNSPLHF. CDR3 DNA: TGTGCCAGCAGCCCCATTGGTCGACAGGGAAATTCACCCCTCCACTTT.

Ten or more counts support this clonotype. The chain combines TRBV12-3 or TRBV12-4 with TRBJ2-5; tentative D call: TRBD2 (7 bases). The CDR3 contains 12 residues. Trimming left V 8 bases short and J 4 bases short, with 11 bases between. The CDR3 nucleotides are TGTGCCAGCCGGAGGGGGGGAGAGACCCAGTACTTC. This sequence encodes CASRRGGETQYF.

The chain recombines TRBV7-8 with TRBJ1-5, with D tentatively TRBD1 (6 bases). V gave up 5 bases and J gave up 1 base, with 12 bases separating them. CDR1 and CDR2 (germline): SGHVS, FQNEAQ. The CDR3 has 15 amino acids. The CDR3 DNA reads as TGTGCCAGCAGCATGGGGGCATCGAGCAATCAGCCCCAGCATTTT. Protein product: CASSMGASSNQPQHF.

This rearrangement joins TRBV7-3 to TRBJ2-5; 16 nucleotides match TRBD2. V was clipped by 0 bases and J by 4 bases; unmatched bases: 5. CDR3 length equals 18 residues. Germline CDR1 and CDR2: SGHTA and FQGTGA. Here the CDR3 DNA reads TGTGCCAGCAGCTTAACCCCGGGACTAGCGGGGGGGTCAGAGACCCAGTACTTC. It codes for CASSLTPGLAGGSETQYF.

The chain employs TRBV20-1 and TRBJ1-2; no clear D gene. From germline, CDR1 is DFQATT and CDR2 SNEGSKA (reference sequence). V was pared by 6 bases and J by 3 bases, with 14 bases between. This CDR3 contains 13 residues. The CDR3 loop reads CSAERTKDYGYTF. The CDR3 DNA reads as TGCAGTGCAGAACGGACTAAAGACTATGGCTACACCTTC.

The chain employs TRBV2 and TRBJ1-5, with D unresolved. The V gene's germline CDR1 is SNHLY and CDR2 FYNNEI. The CDR3 contains 15 residues. V was trimmed by 6 bases and J by 0 bases, leaving 12 bases between them. CDR3 in amino acids: CASSDGQSSNQPQHF. The CDR3, as DNA: TGTGCCAGCAGCGACGGCCAGTCTAGCAATCAGCCCCAGCATTTT. Complete variable domain (other parts from reference TRBV2 and TRBJ1-5): EPEVTQTPSHQVTQMGQEVILRCVPISNHLYFYWYRQILGQKVEFLVSFYNNEISEKSEIFDDQFSVERPDGSNFTLKIRSTKLEDSAMYFCASSDGQSSNQPQHFGDGTRLSIL.

The J gene is TRBJ2-5, the V gene TRBV29-1; D is unresolved. Trimming cost V 6 bases and J 4 bases, with 15 bases left between them. Germline V gives CDR1 SQVTM, CDR2 ANQGSEA. The CDR3 is 13 residues long. CDR3: CSVYLTLGETQYF. In nucleotides, the CDR3 is TGCAGCGTGTACCTAACGTTGGGAGAGACCCAGTACTTC. The full variable domain, in which reference TRBV29-1 and TRBJ2-5 provide the parts outside the CDR3, is SAVISQKPSRDICQRGTSLTIQCQVDSQVTMMFWYRQQPGQSLTLIATANQGSEATYESGFVIDKFPISRPNLTFSTLTVSNMSPEDSSIYLCSVYLTLGETQYFGPGTRLLVL.

This clonotype was counted between two and nine times. The chain links TRBV19 to TRBJ2-3; D is possibly TRBD1 or TRBD2 (5 bases each). Per germline, CDR1 LNHDA and CDR2 SQIVND (reference sequence). The CDR3 has 13 residues. The V gene lost 3 bases and the J gene lost 7 bases, with 11 bases spanning the gap. The CDR3 DNA follows: TGTGCCAGTAGTATTCAGGGACCTAATACGCAGTATTTT. It yields the protein CASSIQGPNTQYF.

The J gene is TRBJ2-7, the V gene TRBV7-6; TRBD1 matches 7 bases. The CDR3 sequence is 17 residues long. Germline CDR1 is SGHVS and CDR2 is FNYEAQ. J lost 3 bases, V lost 2 bases, and 13 bases had no gene match. DNA of the CDR3: TGTGCCAGCAGCTTAAGGTGGGACAGCCTGACCAACTACGAGCAGTACTTC. Amino acids: CASSLRWDSLTNYEQYF.

This chain uses TRBV15 with TRBJ1-2, with 7 nucleotides matching TRBD1. The CDR3 spans 15 residues. V lost 5 bases and J lost 2; bases outside the gene matches: 8. CDR1 is LNHNV, CDR2 YYDKDF, per germline (reference sequence). CDR3 DNA: TGTGCCACCAGCGGCTCCACAGGGGACAACTATGGCTACACCTTC. Translated: CATSGSTGDNYGYTF.

The rearrangement uses TRBV6-4 and TRBJ1-2, with D perhaps matching TRBD1 (5 bases). Germline values: CDR1 MRHNA, CDR2 SNTAGT. V was pared by 4 bases and J by 4 bases, with 10 bases between. The CDR3 is 13 residues long. DNA of the CDR3: TGTGCCAGCAGTGGGCCGGGACCCTATGGCTACACCTTC. Translation gives CASSGPGPYGYTF.

The chain recombines TRBV7-6 with TRBJ2-7; weak D call: TRBD1 (6 bases). Between the trimmed V and J ends, which lost 3 bases and 3 bases, there was a span of 12 bases. The CDR3 length is 14 residues. CDR1 and CDR2 (germline): SGHVS, FNYEAQ. The CDR3 DNA sequence: TGTGCCAGCAGCTTCCCGACAGGTGTCTACGAGCAGTACTTC. Its translation is CASSFPTGVYEQYF. Based on the CDR3 plus reference TRBV7-6 and TRBJ2-7, the full variable domain is GAGVSQSPRYKVTKRGQDVALRCDPISGHVSLYWYRQALGQGPEFLTYFNYEAQQDKSGLPNDRFSAERPEGSISTLTIQRTEQRDSAMYRCASSFPTGVYEQYFGPGTRLTVT.

J is TRBJ1-2 and V is TRBV7-9; D possibly corresponds to TRBD1 (5 bases). This CDR3 comprises 12 residues. The ends were cut back, 1 base at V and 8 bases at J, with 8 bases in the middle. Per the germline V gene, CDR1 is SEHNR and CDR2 is FQNEAQ (reference sequence). CDR3 amino acids: CASSLGQRGYTF. The CDR3 DNA sequence: TGTGCCAGCAGCTTAGGACAGCGGGGCTACACCTTC.

The chain combines TRBV6-1 with TRBJ2-7; D might be TRBD1 (6 bases). The CDR3 consists of 16 residues. From germline, CDR1 is MNHNS and CDR2 SASEGT. The V and J ends lost 0 bases and 4 bases respectively, with 16 bases between them. The CDR3 is CASSEAKQGQIYEQYV. The CDR3 DNA follows: TGTGCCAGCAGTGAAGCGAAGCAAGGACAGATTTACGAGCAGTACGTC.

This clonotype was observed a handful of times. This chain joins TRBV29-1 and TRBJ1-1; no clear D gene. CDR1 is SQVTM, CDR2 ANQGSEA, per germline. CDR3 size: 10 residues. Trimming took 4 bases from V and 10 from J, leaving 10 bases between them. CDR3 nucleotides: TGCAGCGTTGTGATTGGGAGAGCTTTCTTT. This gives the protein CSVVIGRAFF.

V gene TRBV7-9 combines with J gene TRBJ1-1; no firm D call. The V end was cut by 2 bases, the J end by 2 bases, with 9 bases between. The CDR3 is 14 residues long. Germline CDR1 and CDR2: SEHNR and FQNEAQ (reference sequence). In DNA form, the CDR3 reads TGTGCCAGCAGCTTAACCTTTACTAACACTGAAGCTTTCTTT. It codes for CASSLTFTNTEAFF. Full variable domain (outside the CDR3, taken from reference TRBV7-9 and TRBJ1-1): DTGVSQNPRHKITKRGQNVTFRCDPISEHNRLYWYRQTLGQGPEFLTYFQNEAQLEKSRLLSDRFSAERPKGSFSTLEIQRTEQGDSAMYLCASSLTFTNTEAFFGQGTRLTVV.

By share, this clonotype counts as medium-sized. The chain links TRBV7-6 to TRBJ2-3, with TRBD1 identical over 9 bases. The CDR3 is made up of 15 amino acids. After removal of 5 bases from V and 5 bases from J, the junction contained 8 bases not matched to a gene. Germline V CDR1 and CDR2: SGHVS, FNYEAQ. Written as DNA, the CDR3 is TGTGCCAGCAGCCTAGGGACAGGGTCATTAGATACGCAGTATTTT. Translation: CASSLGTGSLDTQYF.

This clonotype was found a few times. This chain connects TRBV2 to TRBJ2-4; no reliable D call. The CDR3 consists of 16 residues. V lost 0 bases, J lost 0 bases, and 9 bases lay in between. Looked up from germline, CDR1 is SNHLY and CDR2 is FYNNEI. This CDR3 is CASSEAFALAKNIQYF. In DNA, the CDR3 is TGTGCCAGCAGTGAAGCTTTTGCCCTAGCCAAAAACATTCAGTACTTC. The complete variable domain, with remaining parts taken from reference TRBV2 and TRBJ2-4, reads EPEVTQTPSHQVTQMGQEVILRCVPISNHLYFYWYRQILGQKVEFLVSFYNNEISEKSEIFDDQFSVERPDGSNFTLKIRSTKLEDSAMYFCASSEAFALAKNIQYFGAGTRLSVL.

CDR3 loop: CASTLAGFSGGHNEQFF. For the CDR3, the DNA is TGTGCCAGCACCTTGGCTGGCTTTAGCGGGGGGCACAATGAGCAGTTCTTC. The rearrangement uses TRBV13 and TRBJ2-1, with 10 bases identical to TRBD2. This CDR3 is 17 amino acids long. Germline CDR1 is PRHDT and CDR2 is FYEKMQ (reference sequence). Trimming took 7 bases from V and 5 from J; bases not matched to a gene: 14. The complete variable domain, with remaining parts taken from reference TRBV13 and TRBJ2-1, reads AAGVIQSPRHLIKEKRETATLKCYPIPRHDTVYWYQQGPGQDPQFLISFYEKMQSDKGSIPDRFSAQQFSDYHSELNMSSLELGDSALYFCASTLAGFSGGHNEQFFGPGTRLTVL.

The table lists this clonotype with a few counts. The rearrangement joins TRBV10-3 to TRBJ2-3, with 11 bases identical to TRBD2. CDR1 and CDR2 (germline): ENHRY, SYGVKD. The CDR3 has 15 amino acids. V lost 3 bases to trimming and J lost 3 bases; unmatched junction nucleotides: 2. The DNA for the CDR3 is TGTGCCATCAGTGAACGACTAGCGGGGACAGATACGCAGTATTTT. Translation gives CAISERLAGTDTQYF.

The chain carries TRBV28 and TRBJ1-5; D unresolved. CDR3 length equals 17 residues. Trimming removed 3 bases at V and 2 bases at J, with 17 bases between. Germline V gene lookup returns CDR1 MDHEN and CDR2 SYDVKM. The CDR3 spells CASSFNLGGGGNQPQHF. DNA for the CDR3: TGTGCCAGCAGTTTTAACCTCGGAGGAGGAGGCAATCAGCCCCAGCATTTT.

The chain recombines TRBV6-6 with TRBJ2-4; D is unclear. The V gene lost 4 bases and the J gene lost 4 bases, with 11 bases spanning the gap. Germline CDR1 reads MNHNY; CDR2 reads SVGAGI (reference sequence). CDR3 length: 14 residues. CDR3 residues: CASSLTREKNIQYF. The CDR3 DNA is TGTGCCAGCAGTTTGACAAGAGAGAAAAACATTCAGTACTTC.